What follows are 27 T cell receptor beta chains derived from one specimen sequenced in a study of blood T cell repertoires in COVID-19. The method was immunoSEQ multiplex PCR; TCRdb's version includes in-frame clones alone and lacks a portion of them. The sample holds more than 95,000 clones; around 86% are singletons and the top ten take around 6.3%. Sequenced: peripheral blood. The source of these receptors is an elderly man with active or convalescent COVID-19.

V and J are TRBV6-5 and TRBJ1-2; D is undetermined. Germline V lookup: CDR1 MNHEY, CDR2 SVGAGI. The CDR3 is made up of 12 amino acids. Trimming took 0 bases from V and 7 from J, leaving 6 bases between them. As DNA, the CDR3 is TGTGCCAGCAGTTACTCCGGTGGTGGCTACACCTTC. Translation: CASSYSGGGYTF.

V usage is TRBV28 and J usage is TRBJ2-7; maybe TRBD1 (5 bases). This CDR3 contains 13 residues. Germline-derived CDR1 and CDR2 are MDHEN and SYDVKM. V lost 8 bases, J lost 0 bases, and 11 bases lay in between. The CDR3 region has the DNA TGTGCCAGCGGTTGGGGCGGCTCCTACGAGCAGTACTTC. Encoded protein: CASGWGGSYEQYF.

V gene TRBV28 combines with J gene TRBJ1-5; D gene unclear. CDR1 is MDHEN, CDR2 SYDVKM, per germline. This CDR3 region has 12 residues. Trimming pared 8 bases from V and 0 bases from J, leaving 5 bases between. Here the CDR3 DNA reads TGTGCCAGCGGAGATAGCAATCAGCCCCAGCATTTT. As protein: CASGDSNQPQHF.

V gene TRBV6-2 or TRBV6-3 combines with J gene TRBJ1-6, with 9 bases matching TRBD1. The trim removed 6 bases at V and 7 bases at J, leaving 10 bases unmatched. Germline loops: CDR1 MNHEY, CDR2 SVGEGT. The CDR3 is 16 residues long. The CDR3 spells CASSSTRTGANSPLHF. In nucleotides, the CDR3 is TGTGCCAGCAGCTCAACCCGGACAGGGGCCAATTCACCCCTCCACTTT.

The gene calls are TRBV6-5 and TRBJ2-7; D may be TRBD1 (6 bases). CDR3 length: 13 amino acids. The V gene lost 6 bases and the J gene lost 3 bases, with 12 bases spanning the gap. Germline-derived CDR1 and CDR2 are MNHEY and SVGAGI. CDR3 region: CASRGTSDYEQYF. CDR3 sequence (DNA): TGTGCCAGCAGAGGGACATCAGACTACGAGCAGTACTTC.

J is TRBJ2-1 and V is TRBV5-1, with D perhaps TRBD2 (6 bases). The CDR3 is made up of 16 amino acids. V dropped 1 base and J dropped 9 bases, with 20 bases sitting between them. Germline V gene data show CDR1 as SGHRS and CDR2 as YFSETQ. The CDR3 DNA reads as TGCGCCAGCAGCTTGTCGGCGGAGGGCCGTGTGGGTGAGCAGTTCTTC. It yields the protein CASSLSAEGRVGEQFF.

The CDR3 nucleotides read TGTGCCACCACTGGGGACAGGGTCGGTGAGCAGTTCTTC. Translation: CATTGDRVGEQFF. J is TRBJ2-1 and V is TRBV24-1, with 9 bases that match TRBD1. The CDR3 extends over 13 amino acids. With 8 bases clipped from V and 9 bases from J, the junction kept 7 bases outside the gene matches. Germline V gives CDR1 KGHDR, CDR2 SFDVKD.

This chain uses TRBV29-1 with TRBJ2-7; the match to TRBD1 covers 7 bases. CDR1 SQVTM and CDR2 ANQGSEA come from the germline V gene. This CDR3 is 10 amino acids long. V was clipped by 4 bases and J by 6 bases; unmatched bases: 0. CDR3 bases: TGCAGCGTTGGACAGGGCGAGCAGTACTTC. This gives the protein CSVGQGEQYF.

The rearrangement links TRBV10-3 to TRBJ1-2; a possible D gene is TRBD1 (6 bases). Germline CDR1 is ENHRY and CDR2 is SYGVKD. The V end lost 7 bases, the J end lost 4 bases, and 10 bases lay between the germline ends. CDR3 size: 12 residues. The CDR3 DNA is TGTGCCATCACAGGGGACGGCTATGGCTACACCTTC. Residues: CAITGDGYGYTF.

The V gene is TRBV18, the J gene TRBJ1-1; TRBD1 is a possible D gene (5 bases). The CDR3 contains 15 residues. V was trimmed by 3 bases and J by 2 bases, leaving 13 bases between them. Looked up from germline, CDR1 is KGHSH and CDR2 is LQKENI. The CDR3: CASSPGHQQNTEAFF. The CDR3 DNA is TGTGCCAGCTCACCCGGACACCAACAAAACACTGAAGCTTTCTTT.

This clone was seen once. This rearrangement joins TRBV29-1 to TRBJ2-7, with D possibly TRBD1 on 5 matching bases. CDR3 size: 13 residues. V was pared by 4 bases and J by 2 bases, with 12 bases between. From germline, CDR1 is SQVTM and CDR2 ANQGSEA. The CDR3 DNA reads as TGCAGCGTTGCGACAGCTTACGCCTACGAGCAGTACTTC. It codes for CSVATAYAYEQYF.

This clone was observed at least ten times. This sequence joins TRBV27 and TRBJ1-1; a weak D match, TRBD1 (6 bases). This CDR3 is 12 amino acids long. The germline gives CDR1 MNHEY, CDR2 SMNVEV (reference sequence). Trimming took 6 bases from V and 9 from J, leaving 14 bases between them. The CDR3 region has the DNA TGTGCCAGCAGCGACAGGACATTACAAGCTTTCTTT. Residues: CASSDRTLQAFF.

The chain has TRBV7-9 and TRBJ2-2; TRBD1 agrees at 7 bases. The germline V gene encodes CDR1 SEHNR and CDR2 FQNEAQ (reference sequence). There are 15 residues in the CDR3. The V segment lost 7 bases and the J segment 6 bases; nucleotides outside the gene matches: 11. CDR3 DNA: TGTGCCAGCACGCTGGCAGGGGGTGGTTCCGGGGAGCTGTTTTTT. Translation gives CASTLAGGGSGELFF.

The V call is TRBV6-2 or TRBV6-3, the J call TRBJ1-5; D is perhaps TRBD1 (5 bases). V lost 2 bases, J lost 0 bases, and 14 bases lay in between. The CDR3 spans 17 residues. Germline CDR1 MNHEY, CDR2 SVGEGT. The CDR3 region is CASSYRAGPGSNQPQHF. The DNA of the CDR3 is TGTGCCAGCAGTTACCGCGCAGGGCCGGGTAGCAATCAGCCCCAGCATTTT.

The V call is TRBV19, the J call TRBJ2-1; possible D gene TRBD2, 8 bases. Trimming took off 0 bases at V and 16 bases at J, with 16 bases between the two ends. The CDR3 is 13 residues long. CDR1 and CDR2 from the germline V gene are LNHDA and SQIVND (reference sequence). CDR3 nucleotide sequence: TGTGCCAGTAGTATAGATCGGGAGGGGGCCAAATTCTTC. Encoded protein: CASSIDREGAKFF.

The chain combines TRBV15 with TRBJ2-1; maybe TRBD2 (6 bases). V gave up 0 bases and J gave up 2 bases, with 14 bases separating them. This CDR3 comprises 17 residues. Germline loops: CDR1 LNHNV, CDR2 YYDKDF (reference sequence). The CDR3 loop is CATSRDLGRDPYNEQFF. The CDR3 nucleotides read TGTGCCACCAGCAGAGATCTGGGGCGGGATCCCTACAATGAGCAGTTCTTC.

V is TRBV29-1 and J is TRBJ2-7; 7 nucleotides agree with TRBD2. Looked up from germline, CDR1 is SQVTM and CDR2 is ANQGSEA. The CDR3 length is 13 residues. V dropped 5 bases and J dropped 0; count of bases not matched to a gene: 4. CDR3 coding DNA: TGCAGCGTTAGCGGGGCCGCCTCCTACGAGCAGTACTTC. Translated: CSVSGAASYEQYF.

The chain combines TRBV5-1 with TRBJ1-4; D possibly corresponds to TRBD1 (5 bases). Per germline, CDR1 SGHRS and CDR2 YFSETQ. V lost 4 bases, J lost 10 bases, and 17 bases lay in between. The CDR3 consists of 14 residues. The CDR3 bases are TGCGCCAGCAGCGAAACCCCGGGAGGGGTAAAACTGTTTTTT. As protein: CASSETPGGVKLFF. The whole variable domain, filled in from reference TRBV5-1 and TRBJ1-4, reads KAGVTQTPRYLIKTRGQQVTLSCSPISGHRSVSWYQQTPGQGLQFLFEYFSETQRNKGNFPGRFSGRQFSNSRSEMNVSTLELGDSALYLCASSETPGGVKLFFGSGTQLSVL.

This clone has more than one count but fewer than ten. The V gene is TRBV7-2, the J gene TRBJ1-4; D not resolved. The CDR3 extends over 14 amino acids. Germline CDR1 reads SGHTA; CDR2 reads FQGNSA. The V end lost 1 base, the J end lost 7 bases, and 10 bases lay between the germline ends. The CDR3 sequence: CASSLGTMGEKLFF. The CDR3, as DNA: TGTGCCAGCAGCTTAGGGACTATGGGTGAAAAACTGTTTTTT. Together with reference TRBV7-2 and TRBJ1-4, the CDR3 gives the full variable domain: GAGVSQSPSNKVTEKGKDVELRCDPISGHTALYWYRQSLGQGLEFLIYFQGNSAPDKSGLPSDRFSAERTGGSVSTLTIQRTQQEDSAVYLCASSLGTMGEKLFFGSGTQLSVL.

This chain links TRBV5-6 with TRBJ1-2; TRBD1 agrees at 11 bases. Germline V gene lookup returns CDR1 SGHDT and CDR2 YYEEEE. Trimming cost V 4 bases and J 8 bases; bases outside gene matches: 10. CDR3 length: 15 residues. CDR3 bases: TGTGCCAGCAGCCCCGGGACAGGGGGTCTATGGGGCTACACCTTC. Translating gives CASSPGTGGLWGYTF.

This chain uses TRBV11-3 with TRBJ2-3, with TRBD1 as a possible D gene (5 bases). The CDR3 is 15 amino acids. The germline V gene encodes CDR1 SGHNT and CDR2 YENEEA. The V end was cut by 3 bases, the J end by 1 base, with 11 bases between. CDR3 in DNA: TGTGCCAGCAGCTTGGGGCAACTCGGCACAGATACGCAGTATTTT. Amino acid sequence: CASSLGQLGTDTQYF.

V and J are TRBV12-5 and TRBJ2-7, with TRBD2 matching 12 bases. Germline trimming cut 2 bases from V and 0 bases from J; bases unmatched to any gene: 8. The germline CDR1 and CDR2 sequences are LGHNT and FRNRAP. The CDR3 sequence is 18 residues long. DNA for the CDR3: TGTGCTAGTGGTTTGACCCCTGGACTAGCGGGGAGCTCCTACGAGCAGTACTTC. Its protein is CASGLTPGLAGSSYEQYF.

V and J are TRBV11-2 and TRBJ2-7; D is undetermined. Trimming shortened V by 6 bases and J by 11 bases, and 38 bases separated the two germline ends. The germline V gene has CDR1 SGHAT and CDR2 FQNNGV. The CDR3 is 19 amino acids. The CDR3 protein is CASRASPYDRTEIGPQEYF. CDR3 bases: TGTGCCAGCAGGGCTTCCCCGTACGATCGAACGGAAATCGGTCCCCAGGAGTACTTC.

The chain combines TRBV10-3 with TRBJ2-5; TRBD2 matches 7 bases. V lost 5 bases to trimming and J lost 2 bases; unmatched junction nucleotides: 2. The germline V gene encodes CDR1 ENHRY and CDR2 SYGVKD. The CDR3 has 13 residues. Written as DNA, the CDR3 is TGTGCCATCAGTTCGGGACTACAAGAGACCCAGTACTTC. This sequence encodes CAISSGLQETQYF.

The CDR3 DNA reads as TGCGCCAGCAGCCAAGATCACCGGAGGGGCTACACCTTC. It encodes CASSQDHRRGYTF. The genes are TRBV4-1 and TRBJ1-2; D call uncertain. Trimming stripped 0 bases from V and 8 bases from J, with 10 bases between. In germline, CDR1 is MGHRA, CDR2 YSYEKL. This CDR3 contains 13 residues.

The J gene is TRBJ2-2, the V gene TRBV7-9; a weak D match, TRBD1 (6 bases). Germline V CDR1 and CDR2: SEHNR, FQNEAQ (reference sequence). The CDR3 totals 16 residues. Trimming stripped 2 bases from V and 2 bases from J, with 12 bases between. The DNA for the CDR3 is TGTGCCAGCAGCTTAAGGGGGAGTGGTAACACCGGGGAGCTGTTTTTT. This sequence encodes CASSLRGSGNTGELFF.

This chain links TRBV9 with TRBJ2-3; D is undetermined. Trimming cost V 1 base and J 2 bases, with 5 bases left between them. The CDR3 length is 13 residues. The germline V gene encodes CDR1 SGDLS and CDR2 YYNGEE. In DNA form, the CDR3 reads TGTGCCAGCAGCGTAACTAACACAGATACGCAGTATTTT. It codes for CASSVTNTDTQYF. The full variable domain, with the rest looked up from reference TRBV9 and TRBJ2-3, is DSGVTQTPKHLITATGQRVTLRCSPRSGDLSVYWYQQSLDQGLQFLIQYYNGEERAKGNILERFSAQQFPDLHSELNLSSLELGDSALYFCASSVTNTDTQYFGPGTRLTVL.